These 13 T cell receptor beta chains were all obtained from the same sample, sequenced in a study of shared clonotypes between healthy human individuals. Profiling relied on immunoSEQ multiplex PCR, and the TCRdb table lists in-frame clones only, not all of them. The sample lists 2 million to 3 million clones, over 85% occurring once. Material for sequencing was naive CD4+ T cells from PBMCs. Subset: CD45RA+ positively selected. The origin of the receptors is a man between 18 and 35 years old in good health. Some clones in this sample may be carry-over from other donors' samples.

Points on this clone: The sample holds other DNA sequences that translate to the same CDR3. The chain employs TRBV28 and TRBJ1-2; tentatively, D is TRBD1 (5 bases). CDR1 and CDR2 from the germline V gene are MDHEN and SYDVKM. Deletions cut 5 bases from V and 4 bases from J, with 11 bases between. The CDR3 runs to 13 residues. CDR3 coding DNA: TGTGCCAGCAGTACCGGGACGGCCTATGGCTACACCTTC. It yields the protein CASSTGTAYGYTF.

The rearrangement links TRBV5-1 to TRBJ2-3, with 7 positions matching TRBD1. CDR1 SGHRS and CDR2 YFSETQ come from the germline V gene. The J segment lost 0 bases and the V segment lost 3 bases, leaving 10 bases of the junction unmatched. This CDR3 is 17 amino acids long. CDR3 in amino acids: CASSSGQIFTSTDTQYF. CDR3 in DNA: TGCGCCAGCAGCTCGGGACAGATTTTTACTAGCACAGATACGCAGTATTTT.

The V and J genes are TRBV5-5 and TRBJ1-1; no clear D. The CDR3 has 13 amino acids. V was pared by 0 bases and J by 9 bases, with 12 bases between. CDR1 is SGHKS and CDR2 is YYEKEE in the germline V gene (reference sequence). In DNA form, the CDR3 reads TGTGCCAGCAGCTTGGCCCTATCGCCCCAAGCTTTCTTT. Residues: CASSLALSPQAFF.

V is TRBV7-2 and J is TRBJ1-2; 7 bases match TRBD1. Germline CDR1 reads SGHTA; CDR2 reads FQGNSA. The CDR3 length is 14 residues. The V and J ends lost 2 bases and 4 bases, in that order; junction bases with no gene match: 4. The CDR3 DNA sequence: TGTGCCAGCAGCTTAAACAGGGGTGCCTATGGCTACACCTTC. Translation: CASSLNRGAYGYTF.

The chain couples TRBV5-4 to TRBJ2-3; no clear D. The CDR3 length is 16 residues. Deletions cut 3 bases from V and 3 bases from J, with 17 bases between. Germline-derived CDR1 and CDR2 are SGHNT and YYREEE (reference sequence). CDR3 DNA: TGTGCCAGCAGCTCAAGGCACGCTTTAGGTACAGATACGCAGTATTTT. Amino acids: CASSSRHALGTDTQYF. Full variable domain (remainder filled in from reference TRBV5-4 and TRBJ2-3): ETGVTQSPTHLIKTRGQQVTLRCSSQSGHNTVSWYQQALGQGPQFIFQYYREEENGRGNFPPRFSGLQFPNYSSELNVNALELDDSALYLCASSSRHALGTDTQYFGPGTRLTVL.

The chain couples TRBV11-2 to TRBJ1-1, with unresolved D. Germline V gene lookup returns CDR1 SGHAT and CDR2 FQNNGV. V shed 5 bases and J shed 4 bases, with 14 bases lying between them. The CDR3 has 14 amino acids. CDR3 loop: CASSPPRRTTEAFF. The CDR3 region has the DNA TGTGCCAGCAGCCCACCCCGCCGGACCACTGAAGCTTTCTTT.

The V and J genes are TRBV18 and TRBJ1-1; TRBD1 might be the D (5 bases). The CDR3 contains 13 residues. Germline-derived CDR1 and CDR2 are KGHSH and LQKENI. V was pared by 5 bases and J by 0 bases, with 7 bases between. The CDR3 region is CASSWGLNTEAFF. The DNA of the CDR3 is TGTGCCAGCTCATGGGGGTTGAACACTGAAGCTTTCTTT.

The CDR3 loop is CAISESGRQADTQYF. In DNA form, the CDR3 reads TGTGCCATCAGTGAGTCGGGGCGTCAAGCAGATACGCAGTATTTT. The chain has TRBV10-3 and TRBJ2-3; a weak D match, TRBD1 (5 bases). Germline CDR1 is ENHRY and CDR2 is SYGVKD. V lost 0 bases and J 4 bases, leaving 11 bases between the germline ends. The CDR3 sequence is 15 residues long.

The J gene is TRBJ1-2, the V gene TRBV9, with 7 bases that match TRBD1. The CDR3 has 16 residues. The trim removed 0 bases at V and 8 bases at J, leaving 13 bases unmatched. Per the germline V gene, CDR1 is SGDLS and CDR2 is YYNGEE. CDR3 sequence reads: CASSVAPTGPAQGYTF. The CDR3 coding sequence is TGTGCCAGCAGCGTAGCCCCGACAGGGCCGGCTCAAGGCTACACCTTC. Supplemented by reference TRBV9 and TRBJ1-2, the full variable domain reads DSGVTQTPKHLITATGQRVTLRCSPRSGDLSVYWYQQSLDQGLQFLIQYYNGEERAKGNILERFSAQQFPDLHSELNLSSLELGDSALYFCASSVAPTGPAQGYTFGSGTRLTVV.

The CDR3 region is CASSLKLAGVLVTQYF. The CDR3, as DNA: TGTGCCAGCAGCTTGAAACTAGCGGGAGTTCTGGTGACCCAGTACTTC. This sequence joins TRBV5-5 and TRBJ2-5; 11 positions match TRBD2. Germline lookup yields CDR1 SGHKS and CDR2 YYEKEE (reference sequence). There are 16 residues in the CDR3. Trimming removed 1 base from V and 7 bases from J; junction bases left unmatched: 9.

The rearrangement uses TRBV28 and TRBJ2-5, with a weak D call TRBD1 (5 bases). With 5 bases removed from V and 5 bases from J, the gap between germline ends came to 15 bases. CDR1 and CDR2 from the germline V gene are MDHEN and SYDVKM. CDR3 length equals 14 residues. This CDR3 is CASSPPGMGETQYF. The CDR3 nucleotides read TGTGCCAGCAGTCCCCCAGGGATGGGGGAGACCCAGTACTTC. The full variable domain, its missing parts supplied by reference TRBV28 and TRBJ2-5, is DVKVTQSSRYLVKRTGEKVFLECVQDMDHENMFWYRQDPGLGLRLIYFSYDVKMKEKGDIPEGYSVSREKKERFSLILESASTNQTSMYLCASSPPGMGETQYFGPGTRLLVL.

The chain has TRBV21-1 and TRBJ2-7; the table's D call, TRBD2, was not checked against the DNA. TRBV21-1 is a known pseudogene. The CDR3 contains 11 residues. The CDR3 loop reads CASSKIRAGVV. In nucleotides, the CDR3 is TGTGCCAGCAGCAAAATTCGAGCGGGAGTGGTC.

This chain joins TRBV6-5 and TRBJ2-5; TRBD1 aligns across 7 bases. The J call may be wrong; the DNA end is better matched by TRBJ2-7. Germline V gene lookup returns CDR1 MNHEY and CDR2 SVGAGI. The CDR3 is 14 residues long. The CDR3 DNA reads TGTGCCAGCAGTTATCTGGGACAGTCCTACGAGCAGTACTTC. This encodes CASSYLGQSYEQYF.